Shown below are 8 T cell receptor beta chains from a single sample sequenced in a study of tumor and adjacent non-tumor tissue in lung cancer. The library came from three nested PCR rounds adapted from ARM-PCR protocols. A single record per CDR3 protein comes from TCRdb applying MiXCR to the multiplex PCR reads. The sample carries some 80,000 distinct CDR3 sequences, just under 75% recorded once. RNA was extracted from bulk tissue without any cell sorting. Material: lung tumor tissue. Receptors originate from a woman in her thirties or forties with non-small cell lung cancer.

This clonotype was found many times. V gene TRBV20-1 combines with J gene TRBJ2-1; D may be TRBD1 or TRBD2 (5 bases each). Trimming stripped 5 bases from V and 5 bases from J, with 19 bases between. Germline CDR1 reads DFQATT; CDR2 reads SNEGSKA (reference sequence). The CDR3 totals 15 residues. The CDR3: CSAPSSSKGHNEQFF. Written as DNA, the CDR3 is TGCAGTGCTCCCTCTTCTAGCAAGGGGCACAATGAGCAGTTCTTC.

This clonotype is a singleton in its sample. Lacking the conserved final phenylalanine or tryptophan, this CDR3 likely reflects a read error. The V gene is TRBV11-2, the J gene TRBJ2-6; D not resolved. The V gene's germline CDR1 is SGHAT and CDR2 FQNNGV. This CDR3 contains 17 residues. The CDR3 coding sequence is TGCGCCAGCAACCCGAACTTGAAGGGCTCTGGGGCCAACGTCCTGACTATC. Translated, it gives CASNPNLKGSGANVLTI.

To note about this clonotype: At one boundary the junction diverges from the germline segment, which might be a read error. The chain recombines TRBV11-2 with TRBJ2-1, with D possibly matching TRBD2 (6 bases). Germline lookup yields CDR1 SGHAT and CDR2 FQNNGV. The CDR3 consists of 16 residues. The CDR3 protein is CASTRTLAALYNEQFF. The CDR3 bases are TGTGCCAGCACCAGGACACTAGCTGCACTGTACAATGAGCAATTCTTC.

A note on this clonotype: This may come from a read error, since a much larger clone is one base off. V gene TRBV20-1 combines with J gene TRBJ1-4, with D possibly being TRBD1 (5 bases). The V end was cut by 0 bases, the J end by 2 bases, with 13 bases between. This CDR3 region has 16 residues. CDR1 DFQATT and CDR2 SNEGSKA come from the germline V gene (reference sequence). This CDR3 is CSARDETEETNEKLFF. CDR3 in DNA: TGCAGTGCTAGAGACGAGACAGAGGAGACTAATGAAAAACTGTTTTTT.

This clonotype was seen repeatedly, ten times or more. The chain carries TRBV7-2 and TRBJ2-7, with a weak D call TRBD1 (5 bases). The CDR3 runs to 14 residues. Germline lookup yields CDR1 SGHTA and CDR2 FQGNSA. V was trimmed by 4 bases and J by 3 bases, leaving 13 bases between them. In nucleotides, the CDR3 is TGTGCCAGCAGCTCCCGTACAGGATTCTACGAGCAGTACTTC. Translating gives CASSSRTGFYEQYF.

A remark on this clonotype: At one end the junction does not follow the germline gene, possibly because of a read error. The DNA of the CDR3 is TGTGTCAGCAGTGAAAGACCGGGCAGGGCCAGGGAGGCCCAGTATTTC. Residues: CVSSERPGRAREAQYF. The genes are TRBV6-1 and TRBJ2-5; a possible D gene is TRBD2 (6 bases). This CDR3 is 16 amino acids long. Germline V CDR1 and CDR2: MNHNS, SASEGT.

To note about this clonotype: A junction boundary mismatches the germline segment, possibly from a read error. This chain joins TRBV6-6 and TRBJ1-5; D may be TRBD1 (5 bases). The CDR3 length is 16 residues. Germline V lookup: CDR1 MNHNY, CDR2 SVGAGI (reference sequence). The CDR3 DNA reads TGTGCCAGCAGTTACACTGGGGGGTCCCTCTATCGGCCCCATCATTTT. Encoded protein: CASSYTGGSLYRPHHF.

About this clonotype itself: At one boundary the junction diverges from the germline segment, which might be a read error. CDR3 residues: CASSLGTNGTDTRYF. The CDR3 nucleotides are TGTGCCAGCAGCTTAGGGACTAATGGGACAGATACGCGGTATTTT. V gene TRBV11-2 combines with J gene TRBJ2-3; maybe TRBD1 (7 bases). The germline gives CDR1 SGHAT, CDR2 FQNNGV. The CDR3 covers 15 residues.